These 27 T cell receptor beta chains originate from one sample sequenced in a study of cytomegalovirus exposure and HLA in healthy donors. PCR used 60 Vbeta primers and 13 Jbeta primers. The data were produced by immunoSEQ multiplex PCR, yet TCRdb's version contains in-frame clones alone and is incomplete. Of roughly 150,000 clones detected, 75% to 80% appear once; the ten largest clones hold 0.5% to 0.85%. Sequenced material: PBMCs. These receptors originate from a male donor in good health and CMV-seronegative.

The chain uses TRBV6-1 and TRBJ1-5; possible D gene TRBD1, 6 bases. The CDR3 covers 14 residues. Trimming pared 5 bases from V and 6 bases from J, leaving 14 bases between. Germline V gene sequence: CDR1 MNHNS, CDR2 SASEGT. The CDR3 loop reads CASSSGVWGQPQHF. DNA of the CDR3: TGTGCCAGCAGTTCAGGGGTATGGGGTCAGCCCCAGCATTTT.

This clone was seen a handful of times. The V call is TRBV19, the J call TRBJ2-1; 8 nucleotides line up with TRBD2. CDR3 length: 18 residues. Germline trimming cut 1 base from V and 4 bases from J; bases unmatched to any gene: 12. Germline lookup yields CDR1 LNHDA and CDR2 SQIVND (reference sequence). CDR3: CASSIGYGGRPPYNEQFF. CDR3 nucleotide sequence: TGTGCCAGTAGTATAGGCTATGGCGGGAGGCCCCCTTACAATGAGCAGTTCTTC.

This chain joins TRBV30 and TRBJ1-3; D is unclear. CDR1 and CDR2 (germline): GTSNPN, SVGIG (reference sequence). The CDR3 contains 12 residues. V lost 5 bases and J lost 2, with 7 bases in between. For the CDR3, the DNA is TGTGCCTGGGAACAACCTGGAAACACCATATATTTT. As protein: CAWEQPGNTIYF.

This chain links TRBV25-1 with TRBJ2-3; D gene ambiguous. Germline lookup yields CDR1 MGHDK and CDR2 SYGVNS. Trimming removed 4 bases at V and 2 bases at J, with 10 bases between. This CDR3 is built from 14 residues. CDR3 bases: TGTGCCAGCAGTGTCAGGCTGGTCACAGATACGCAGTATTTT. Protein: CASSVRLVTDTQYF.

The chain carries TRBV6-6 and TRBJ2-7; D unresolved. Germline CDR1 MNHNY, CDR2 SVGAGI (reference sequence). The CDR3 consists of 11 residues. V lost 2 bases to trimming and J lost 9 bases, with 8 bases between them. The DNA of the CDR3 is TGTGCCAGCAGTTACAAGGAGCGGCAGTACTTC. Translated, it gives CASSYKERQYF.

V usage is TRBV7-2 and J usage is TRBJ1-1, with D tentatively TRBD1 (6 bases). The CDR3 contains 17 residues. The V and J ends lost 5 bases and 5 bases respectively, with 24 bases between them. Germline values: CDR1 SGHTA, CDR2 FQGNSA. The CDR3 bases are TGTGCCAGCAGCACCCGCGACGGGGACACCCGGGATACTGAAGCTTTCTTT. Amino acid sequence: CASSTRDGDTRDTEAFF.

This clone came up a few times. This chain uses TRBV7-3 with TRBJ1-3; D is possibly TRBD1 (6 bases). In germline, CDR1 is SGHTA, CDR2 FQGTGA. The CDR3 covers 14 residues. V dropped 5 bases and J dropped 1 base, with 9 bases sitting between them. The CDR3 coding sequence is TGTGCCAGCAGCAAGGGGGGGTCTGGAAACACCATATATTTT. This translates into CASSKGGSGNTIYF.

This chain connects TRBV19 to TRBJ1-6; D perhaps matches TRBD1 (6 bases). The CDR3 contains 17 residues. Trimming cost V 3 bases and J 0 bases, with 12 bases left between them. The V gene's germline CDR1 is LNHDA and CDR2 SQIVND (reference sequence). The CDR3 sequence: CASSIRQVSSYNSPLHF. CDR3 in DNA: TGTGCCAGTAGTATTCGACAGGTATCCTCCTATAATTCACCCCTCCACTTT.

The V and J genes are TRBV9 and TRBJ2-5; 14 bases are a match to TRBD2. The ends lost 0 bases at V and 4 bases at J; junction bases unmatched: 5. The CDR3 covers 17 residues. Germline V gene sequence: CDR1 SGDLS, CDR2 YYNGEE. Here the CDR3 DNA reads TGTGCCAGCAGCGTAGATGGACTAGCGGGGGGTGGAGAGACCCAGTACTTC. Translating gives CASSVDGLAGGGETQYF.

The chain links TRBV9 to TRBJ2-1; 12 nucleotides line up with TRBD2. The CDR3 runs 15 residues. J gave up 7 bases and V 4 bases, and 6 bases lay outside the gene matches. Germline V gene sequence: CDR1 SGDLS, CDR2 YYNGEE. As DNA, the CDR3 is TGTGCCAGCAGCAACCTAGCGGGAGGGCCAAATGAGCAGTTCTTC. The encoded protein is CASSNLAGGPNEQFF.

The J gene is TRBJ1-6, the V gene TRBV19; 8 bases are shared with TRBD1. CDR3 length: 15 residues. Germline lookup yields CDR1 LNHDA and CDR2 SQIVND (reference sequence). J lost 7 bases, V lost 8 bases, and 10 bases had no gene match. The CDR3 protein is CASCGGDRKNSPLHF. DNA of the CDR3: TGTGCCAGTTGCGGGGGGGACAGGAAAAATTCACCCCTCCACTTT.

The chain combines TRBV11-2 with TRBJ2-3; 8 bases line up with TRBD2. The CDR3 is 16 amino acids. Germline CDR1 is SGHAT and CDR2 is FQNNGV. With 5 bases clipped from V and 6 bases from J, the junction kept 13 bases outside the gene matches. CDR3: CASSPLSGRAVDTQYF. The CDR3 nucleotides read TGTGCCAGCAGCCCGCTCTCCGGGAGGGCCGTTGATACGCAGTATTTT.

This chain connects TRBV5-4 to TRBJ2-5; maybe TRBD1 (6 bases). V shed 6 bases and J shed 2 bases, with 17 bases lying between them. Germline V CDR1 and CDR2: SGHNT, YYREEE (reference sequence). The CDR3 has 15 amino acids. The CDR3, as DNA: TGTGCCAGCACCGACTCAGGACAGAGACAAGAGACCCAGTACTTC. This sequence encodes CASTDSGQRQETQYF.

This clone was observed once. This chain joins TRBV6-1 and TRBJ2-1; 8 bases fit TRBD1. Germline trimming cut 9 bases from V and 4 bases from J; bases unmatched to any gene: 8. Germline assignment: CDR1 MNHNS and CDR2 SASEGT. This CDR3 has 14 amino acids. The CDR3 nucleotides are TGTGCCAGTTTCCGGGACAGGCTATACAATGAGCAGTTCTTC. Its protein is CASFRDRLYNEQFF.

This rearrangement joins TRBV6-5 to TRBJ1-2; a weak D match, TRBD1 (5 bases). The CDR3 loop spans 15 amino acids. V gave up 5 bases and J gave up 2 bases, with 15 bases separating them. CDR1 and CDR2 (germline): MNHEY, SVGAGI. CDR3 sequence (DNA): TGTGCCAGCAGTCCTCAGGGCGCCGAAAACTATGGCTACACCTTC. Amino acids: CASSPQGAENYGYTF.

The V gene is TRBV6-6, the J gene TRBJ1-4; a weak D match, TRBD1 (5 bases). CDR1 and CDR2 from the germline V gene are MNHNY and SVGAGI (reference sequence). The CDR3 has 16 residues. Trimming cost V 4 bases and J 7 bases, with 19 bases left between them. The CDR3 nucleotides read TGTGCCAGCAGTTCCCATCTTCGGAGGGGAAGTGAAAAACTGTTTTTT. Protein sequence: CASSSHLRRGSEKLFF.

The chain has TRBV6-1 and TRBJ2-1; 9 bases are a match to TRBD2. The CDR3 runs 14 residues. Germline values: CDR1 MNHNS, CDR2 SASEGT. V was clipped by 6 bases and J by 3 bases; unmatched bases: 3. CDR3 bases: TGTGCCAGCAGGGCTAGCGGGAACTACAATGAGCAGTTCTTC. This translates into CASRASGNYNEQFF.

This clone was found a few times. J is TRBJ2-2 and V is TRBV21-1; TRBD2, the D gene given by the table, was not confirmed from the DNA. TRBV21-1 is a pseudogene. The CDR3 covers 18 residues. CDR3 nucleotides: TGTGCCAGCAGCAAAAAAACCCACCGCTTTGGGACTAGCGGGGAGCTGTTTTTT. This translates into CASSKKTHRFGTSGELFF.

This clone was counted only a few times. This CDR3 reads CASSQYWGGGEAFF. DNA of the CDR3: TGTGCCAGTAGTCAATATTGGGGCGGGGGTGAAGCTTTCTTT. The chain employs TRBV19 and TRBJ1-1, with D perhaps TRBD1 (5 bases). Germline values: CDR1 LNHDA, CDR2 SQIVND (reference sequence). This CDR3 is built from 14 residues. V lost 5 bases, J lost 7 bases, and 17 bases lay in between.

This chain connects TRBV6-4 to TRBJ2-1, with 7 positions matching TRBD1. This CDR3 contains 15 residues. J was trimmed by 5 bases and V by 6 bases; bases with no gene match: 10. Germline loops: CDR1 MRHNA, CDR2 SNTAGT. CDR3 coding DNA: TGTGCCAGCAGACCCGCCGAGGGGGCGGACAATGAGCAGTTCTTC. It encodes CASRPAEGADNEQFF.

The rearrangement joins TRBV5-4 to TRBJ2-3, with 7 nucleotides matching TRBD2. With 1 base clipped from V and 4 bases from J, the junction kept 12 bases outside the gene matches. The germline CDR1 and CDR2 sequences are SGHNT and YYREEE (reference sequence). There are 17 residues in the CDR3. CDR3 loop: CASSLLWGGRGADTQYF. The CDR3, as DNA: TGTGCCAGCAGCTTGTTGTGGGGCGGGAGAGGGGCAGATACGCAGTATTTT.

CDR3 sequence: CAWSVQGAKNIQYF. DNA of the CDR3: TGTGCCTGGAGTGTACAGGGAGCCAAAAACATTCAGTACTTC. V and J are TRBV30 and TRBJ2-4; the D gene is possibly TRBD1 (6 bases). The germline V gene encodes CDR1 GTSNPN and CDR2 SVGIG (reference sequence). CDR3 length equals 14 residues. V lost 0 bases and J lost 0, with 6 bases in between.

This chain links TRBV20-1 with TRBJ2-7; weak D call: TRBD1 (6 bases). The CDR3 spans 11 residues. Germline V lookup: CDR1 DFQATT, CDR2 SNEGSKA (reference sequence). CDR3 loop: CLDRRSDEQYF. The CDR3 nucleotides read TGCCTTGACAGGAGATCAGACGAGCAGTACTTC.

The chain carries TRBV5-1 and TRBJ2-5; 7 positions match TRBD2. Trimming took 0 bases from V and 2 from J; bases not matched to a gene: 7. From germline, CDR1 is SGHRS and CDR2 YFSETQ. The CDR3 runs to 16 residues. CDR3: CASSLALAARQETQYF. The CDR3 coding sequence is TGCGCCAGCAGCTTGGCCCTAGCGGCTCGTCAAGAGACCCAGTACTTC.

J is TRBJ1-6 and V is TRBV6-5; a possible D gene is TRBD1 (6 bases). The germline V gene has CDR1 MNHEY and CDR2 SVGAGI. The CDR3 runs to 14 residues. Trimming cost V 4 bases and J 10 bases, with 14 bases left between them. The CDR3 DNA reads as TGTGCCAGCAGTTCCGTACAGGGCTACTCACCCCTCCACTTT. This gives the protein CASSSVQGYSPLHF.

The chain combines TRBV10-3 with TRBJ1-2; D perhaps matches TRBD1 (5 bases). Germline loops: CDR1 ENHRY, CDR2 SYGVKD. This CDR3 has 16 amino acids. V was shortened by 8 bases and J by 2 bases, with 21 bases between the two germline ends. For the CDR3, the DNA is TGTGCCATCGGGGGGGGTTACACGGACGGGAACTATGGCTACACCTTC. Translating gives CAIGGGYTDGNYGYTF.

This clone turned up a few times. This sequence joins TRBV4-1 and TRBJ1-4; 7 bases fit TRBD1. The CDR3 sequence is 16 residues long. The germline V gene has CDR1 MGHRA and CDR2 YSYEKL. Germline trimming cut 0 bases from V and 10 bases from J; bases unmatched to any gene: 11. CDR3 protein: CASSQEGGSSGGKLFF. Written as DNA, the CDR3 is TGCGCCAGCAGCCAAGAAGGGGGTAGCTCAGGGGGAAAACTGTTTTTT.